The next 23 T cell receptor beta chains were all read from a single sample in a study of blood T cell repertoires in COVID-19. Method: immunoSEQ multiplex PCR; TCRdb's copy keeps in-frame clones and lacks some. The sample holds approximately 85,000 clones, 70% to 90% seen once. Sequencing used peripheral blood. The receptors were sampled from a man aged 50-59 years with active or convalescent COVID-19.

The rearrangement links TRBV18 to TRBJ1-5; D might be TRBD1 (6 bases). CDR1 and CDR2 (germline): KGHSH, LQKENI. The CDR3 covers 16 residues. V was pared by 3 bases and J by 3 bases, with 15 bases between. CDR3 sequence reads: CASSPDSSSTNQPQHF. CDR3 nucleotides: TGTGCCAGCTCACCGGACAGTTCCTCTACCAATCAGCCCCAGCATTTT.

CDR3 loop: CASKAGGSYEQYF. Written as DNA, the CDR3 is TGTGCCAGCAAGGCAGGGGGGTCCTACGAGCAGTACTTC. This sequence joins TRBV7-9 and TRBJ2-7, with D perhaps matching TRBD1 (7 bases). V was cut by 7 bases and J by 1 base, with 11 bases left in between. Germline V lookup: CDR1 SEHNR, CDR2 FQNEAQ (reference sequence). The CDR3 spans 13 residues.

The rearrangement joins TRBV6-5 to TRBJ2-5; 7 positions agree with TRBD1. The CDR3 is made up of 13 amino acids. CDR1 and CDR2 (germline): MNHEY, SVGAGI. Germline trimming cut 4 bases from V and 2 bases from J; bases unmatched to any gene: 1. The CDR3 DNA sequence: TGTGCCAGCAGTTGGGACAGACAAGAGACCCAGTACTTC. Encoded protein: CASSWDRQETQYF.

The V gene is TRBV10-1, the J gene TRBJ1-2; possibly TRBD1 for D (5 bases). Trimming removed 1 base at V and 8 bases at J, with 11 bases between. The CDR3 sequence is 13 residues long. Germline-derived CDR1 and CDR2 are WNHNN and SYGVQD (reference sequence). CDR3 in DNA: TGCGCCAGCAGTGAGTTCGGGGGGTTCGGCTACACCTTC. It specifies CASSEFGGFGYTF.

The table lists this clone with a few counts. This sequence joins TRBV5-1 and TRBJ1-5; a possible D gene is TRBD1 (5 bases). V was cut by 2 bases and J by 4 bases, with 10 bases left in between. CDR1 and CDR2 (germline): SGHRS, YFSETQ. The length of the CDR3 is 14 residues. CDR3 DNA sequence: TGCGCCAGCAGCTTTGACGGGGGGAATCAGCCCCAGCATTTT. This codes for CASSFDGGNQPQHF. Full variable domain (outside the CDR3, taken from reference TRBV5-1 and TRBJ1-5): KAGVTQTPRYLIKTRGQQVTLSCSPISGHRSVSWYQQTPGQGLQFLFEYFSETQRNKGNFPGRFSGRQFSNSRSEMNVSTLELGDSALYLCASSFDGGNQPQHFGDGTRLSIL.

The gene calls are TRBV19 and TRBJ2-1, with TRBD2 matching over 11 bases. This CDR3 is built from 12 residues. Germline V gene sequence: CDR1 LNHDA, CDR2 SQIVND (reference sequence). Trimming at V came to 5 bases and at J to 13 bases, leaving 4 bases not matched to a gene. CDR3 in DNA: TGTGCCAGTAGTTTACTAGCGGGGGAACAGTTCTTC. Translated: CASSLLAGEQFF.

The J gene is TRBJ1-1, the V gene TRBV10-3, with 12 bases identical to TRBD1. Trimming took 4 bases from V and 0 from J; bases not matched to a gene: 6. The CDR3 totals 17 residues. The germline V gene encodes CDR1 ENHRY and CDR2 SYGVKD. The CDR3 sequence is CAISGGQGAGVNTEAFF. CDR3 DNA sequence: TGTGCCATCAGTGGGGGACAGGGGGCTGGGGTGAACACTGAAGCTTTCTTT.

The V and J genes are TRBV24-1 and TRBJ2-1, with 10 nucleotides matching TRBD2. Germline-derived CDR1 and CDR2 are KGHDR and SFDVKD. J gave up 8 bases and V 5 bases, and 8 bases lay outside the gene matches. The CDR3 extends over 15 amino acids. The CDR3 protein is CATSASGREAYEQFF. The CDR3 DNA follows: TGTGCCACCAGTGCGAGCGGGAGGGAGGCATATGAGCAGTTCTTC.

The chain has TRBV5-4 and TRBJ2-5; 10 bases fit TRBD2. V was clipped by 3 bases and J by 3 bases; unmatched bases: 5. CDR3 length: 15 amino acids. Per the germline V gene, CDR1 is SGHNT and CDR2 is YYREEE (reference sequence). The DNA for the CDR3 is TGTGCCAGCAGCTCTTCTGGACTAGCGGAAGAGACCCAGTACTTC. It codes for CASSSSGLAEETQYF.

The CDR3 here is CASSQSVSGNTIYF. The CDR3 DNA reads TGTGCCAGCAGCCAGTCAGTCTCTGGAAACACCATATATTTT. The gene calls are TRBV14 and TRBJ1-3; D is undetermined. Per the germline V gene, CDR1 is SGHDN and CDR2 is FVKESK. Deletions cut 3 bases from V and 0 bases from J, with 6 bases between. The CDR3 covers 14 residues.

The J gene is TRBJ1-6, the V gene TRBV19; no clear D. This CDR3 is built from 15 residues. Germline V gene lookup returns CDR1 LNHDA and CDR2 SQIVND (reference sequence). V was clipped by 2 bases and J by 8 bases, with 13 bases between them. CDR3 coding DNA: TGTGCCAGTAGTATACCCGGGTTCCGACATTCACCCCTCCACTTT. Residues: CASSIPGFRHSPLHF.

The CDR3 sequence is CASSLGLAGGRDTQYF. The DNA for the CDR3 is TGTGCCAGCAGCTTGGGTCTAGCGGGGGGACGAGATACGCAGTATTTT. V usage is TRBV7-7 and J usage is TRBJ2-3; TRBD2 agrees at 11 bases. V shed 3 bases and J 5 bases; nucleotides not matched to a gene: 7. The CDR3 consists of 16 residues. Germline CDR1 reads SSHAT; CDR2 reads FNYEAQ (reference sequence).

The CDR3 is CASSQSSSGFEAFF. The CDR3 DNA is TGTGCCAGTAGTCAATCCTCCTCGGGGTTTGAAGCTTTCTTT. V and J are TRBV19 and TRBJ1-1; no clear D gene. CDR3 length: 14 residues. Germline V gene data show CDR1 as LNHDA and CDR2 as SQIVND (reference sequence). V was shortened by 5 bases and J by 7 bases, with 17 bases between the two germline ends.

V is TRBV6-5 and J is TRBJ1-6; unclear D gene. V was shortened by 7 bases and J by 7 bases, with 11 bases between the two germline ends. The CDR3 contains 13 residues. Germline V lookup: CDR1 MNHEY, CDR2 SVGAGI. The CDR3 DNA follows: TGTGCCAGCAAATCTAACCGGAATTCACCCCTCCACTTT. Its translation is CASKSNRNSPLHF.

In its sample, this clone was seen once. The chain uses TRBV7-2 and TRBJ2-5; TRBD2 is a possible D gene (7 bases). The CDR3 length is 15 residues. Germline V gene lookup returns CDR1 SGHTA and CDR2 FQGNSA. The V end lost 5 bases, the J end lost 0 bases, and 13 bases lay between the germline ends. In DNA form, the CDR3 reads TGTGCCAGCAGCACGAGGGGGGGGTACCAAGAGACCCAGTACTTC. This sequence encodes CASSTRGGYQETQYF.

V and J are TRBV6-1 and TRBJ2-1; TRBD2 matches 12 bases. Germline V gives CDR1 MNHNS, CDR2 SASEGT. The CDR3 extends over 16 amino acids. The V and J ends lost 1 base and 7 bases, in that order; junction bases with no gene match: 5. The CDR3 sequence is CASSEGLAGVGNEQFF. CDR3 DNA sequence: TGTGCCAGCAGTGAAGGACTAGCGGGGGTGGGAAATGAGCAGTTCTTC.

The sample holds a few counts of this clone. The CDR3 region has the DNA TGTGCCAGCAGTGACAGGGGGCGCACCTATGGCTACACCTTC. Translated: CASSDRGRTYGYTF. This sequence joins TRBV2 and TRBJ1-2, with TRBD1 matching 8 bases. Germline CDR1 is SNHLY and CDR2 is FYNNEI. V trimming: 3 bases; J trimming: 4 bases; junction bases outside the gene matches: 4. This CDR3 spans 14 amino acids.

This clone was recorded only once. The genes are TRBV19 and TRBJ2-1; D is possibly TRBD1 (5 bases). The germline gives CDR1 LNHDA, CDR2 SQIVND (reference sequence). V dropped 1 base and J dropped 8 bases, with 12 bases sitting between them. The CDR3 has 14 residues. DNA for the CDR3: TGTGCCAGTAGTATAGGAGGTAAGGGGCATGAGCAGTTCTTC. Its translation: CASSIGGKGHEQFF.

J is TRBJ2-7 and V is TRBV10-2; TRBD2 is a possible D gene (7 bases). Germline CDR1 and CDR2: WSHSY and SAAADI. The CDR3 spans 15 residues. Trimming cost V 2 bases and J 5 bases, with 16 bases left between them. CDR3 bases: TGCGCCAGCAGTGAGAGGAAGGGGGGACTACACGAGCAGTACTTC. Amino acid sequence: CASSERKGGLHEQYF.

This chain links TRBV24-1 with TRBJ2-1; TRBD2 is a possible D gene (7 bases). Germline V lookup: CDR1 KGHDR, CDR2 SFDVKD. The CDR3 is 16 amino acids. Trimming stripped 5 bases from V and 6 bases from J, with 19 bases between. The CDR3 bases are TGTGCCACCAGTGGCGGGGGCGGTGATCCGACCAATGAGCAGTTCTTC. Translation gives CATSGGGGDPTNEQFF.

The chain is built from TRBV9 and TRBJ2-2; weak D call: TRBD2 (6 bases). Trimming removed 0 bases from V and 2 bases from J, with 17 bases in between. CDR1 is SGDLS, CDR2 YYNGEE, per germline. The CDR3 runs to 18 residues. The CDR3 sequence: CASSVAGGSIINTGELFF. CDR3 sequence (DNA): TGTGCCAGCAGCGTAGCTGGGGGGTCTATCATAAACACCGGGGAGCTGTTTTTT.

This chain uses TRBV6-5 with TRBJ1-2; tentative D call: TRBD1 (6 bases). The CDR3 contains 14 residues. Germline V gives CDR1 MNHEY, CDR2 SVGAGI. Between the trimmed V and J ends, which lost 6 bases and 0 bases, there was a span of 11 bases. The chain's CDR3 is CASSLDRTNYGYTF. The CDR3 DNA reads as TGTGCCAGCAGCCTCGACAGGACTAACTATGGCTACACCTTC.

The rearrangement links TRBV4-3 to TRBJ2-7; 8 nucleotides line up with TRBD1. This CDR3 has 17 amino acids. The germline gives CDR1 LGHNA, CDR2 YSLEER. V trimming: 1 base; J trimming: 0 bases; junction bases outside the gene matches: 8. CDR3 DNA: TGCGCCAGCAGCCAAGGACCTCAGGGGGCCAACTCCTACGAGCAGTACTTC. It is translated as CASSQGPQGANSYEQYF.